This is a list of T cell receptor beta chains from one sample in a study of blood T cells in healthy people across ages. One entry per CDR3 protein, called by TCRdb with MiXCR from the 5' RACE reads. The sample contains over a million distinct CDR3 sequences, about 23% of which appear only once. The same data also contributed to another study, on T cells of mothers and their children.

Sample: blood. The source of these receptors is a girl aged 2 to 10 in good health. Each CDR3 is given with its conserved first and last residue. The order of the fields is clone size, J gene, V gene, D gene, CDR3 DNA, CDR3 protein. A D gene is named only where the DNA matches it firmly. The size of a clone is reported for some rows only, either as once, few or many, or as a class for expanded clones.

>NA|TRBJ1-5|TRBV6-5|NA
TGTGCCAGCGGCAGCGAGCCCCAGCATTTT
CASGSEPQHF
>NA|TRBJ2-7|TRBV9|NA
TGTGCCAGCAGCTTACAACCAGGAGAGGCCTACGAGCAGTACTTC
CASSLQPGEAYEQYF
>few|TRBJ2-3|TRBV9|NA
TGTGCCAGCAGCGTAGTAGACAGGTACACAGATACGCAGTATTTT
CASSVVDRYTDTQYF
>few|TRBJ1-1|TRBV6-5|NA
TGTGCCAGCCGAAGGGGGACCAAAGGGGGGACTGAAGCTTTCTTT
CASRRGTKGGTEAFF
>NA|TRBJ2-5|TRBV6-1|NA
TGTGCCAGCAGTGAAGACTTAATACCGGGACCCAAAGAGACCCAGTACTTC
CASSEDLIPGPKETQYF
>NA|TRBJ2-2|TRBV7-8|NA
TGTGCCAGCAGTCCGGGCCCCGCGGTAGGGGAGCTGTTTTTT
CASSPGPAVGELFF
>few|TRBJ2-3|TRBV6-5|NA
TGTGCCAGCAGTTACGGAGGGGAAGATACGCAGTATTTT
CASSYGGEDTQYF
>few|TRBJ2-5|TRBV6-5|NA
TGTGCCAGCAGGAGCGGGCCGTATCAGTACTTC
CASRSGPYQYF
>NA|TRBJ2-1|TRBV3-1|NA
TGTGCCAGCAGCCAAGGCCTAGCGCCCCCCTACAATGAGCAGTTCTTC
CASSQGLAPPYNEQFF
>NA|TRBJ2-1|TRBV12-5|NA
TGTGCTAGTGGCGTTTCTGAGGGGATAGACAATGAGCAGTTCTTC
CASGVSEGIDNEQFF
>NA|TRBJ2-1|TRBV18|TRBD2
TGTGCCAGCTCACCAACTAGCGGGCAGGAGGATGAGCAGTTCTTC
CASSPTSGQEDEQFF
>NA|TRBJ1-6|TRBV5-1|NA
TGCGCCAGCAGCTTGGTGAAAGGCGGCCACTCACCCCTCCACTTT
CASSLVKGGHSPLHF
>few|TRBJ2-7|TRBV28|NA
TGTGCCAGCAGCCATAGGGTTGCCTACGAGCAGTACTTC
CASSHRVAYEQYF
>few|TRBJ1-2|TRBV19|NA
TGTGCCAGCTGGGGGGATGGCTACACCTTC
CASWGDGYTF
>NA|TRBJ2-5|TRBV20-1|NA
TGCAGTTTCGGAGGACCATACTCGGGCGAGCAGTGCTTC
CSFGGPYSGEQCF
>few|TRBJ2-7|TRBV12-5|TRBD2
TGTGCTAGTGGTTACACTAGCGGGGGGAACCCCTACGAGCAGTACTTC
CASGYTSGGNPYEQYF
>few|TRBJ2-5|TRBV4-2|TRBD2
TGTGCCAGCAGCCAATTTACCGGGACTAGCGGTCAAGAGACCCAGTACTTC
CASSQFTGTSGQETQYF
>few|TRBJ2-5|TRBV20-1|TRBD2
TGCAGTGCTAGAGTAACGCGGGGGGGTCCATTTCAAGAGACCCAGTACTTC
CSARVTRGGPFQETQYF
>NA|TRBJ1-1|TRBV20-1|NA
TGCAGTGCTAGTACCCGTTACACTGAAGCTTTCTTT
CSASTRYTEAFF
>few|TRBJ2-1|TRBV12-3/TRBV12-4|TRBD2
TGTGCCAGCAGTTTAGGTAGCGGGAGTTTTAATGAGCAGTTCTTC
CASSLGSGSFNEQFF
>many|TRBJ2-5|TRBV6-1|NA
TGTGCCAGCAGTGAATTTAGGGGGGAAGAGACCCAGTACTTC
CASSEFRGEETQYF
>NA|TRBJ1-2|TRBV12-5|NA
TGTGCTAGTGGTTTGGTATTGGGGGGACCAACCCAAAACTATGGCTACACCTTC
CASGLVLGGPTQNYGYTF
>NA|TRBJ1-3|TRBV29-1|TRBD1
TGCAGCGCCTGGACAGGGTCCCTCTCTGGAAACACCATATATTTT
CSAWTGSLSGNTIYF
>NA|TRBJ2-7|TRBV10-3|NA
TGTGCCATCAGTGAGCCGACGGGAGGGGGCGACGAGCAGTACTTC
CAISEPTGGGDEQYF
>NA|TRBJ2-6|TRBV21-1|NA
TGTGCCAGCAGCAAAGTTATAGGGGACAGGGGAGTTTCTGGGGCCAACGTCCTGACTTTC
CASSKVIGDRGVSGANVLTF
>NA|TRBJ2-3|TRBV19|TRBD2
TGTGCCAGTAGTATTATCGGGGGGGCCAGCACAGATACGCAGTATTTT
CASSIIGGASTDTQYF
>few|TRBJ2-3|TRBV21-1|NA
TGTGCCAGCAGCAGACCCCCTCCGGACAGGGAGGTTACAGATACGCAGTATTTT
CASSRPPPDREVTDTQYF
>NA|TRBJ1-6|TRBV2|TRBD1
TGTGCCAGCAGTCGGACAGGGAAGATGTTGAATTCACCCCTCCACTTT
CASSRTGKMLNSPLHF